This T cell receptor (beta chain) was identified during a study of blood T cell repertoires in COVID-19. For the study at large: The cDNA or gDNA used as material had been derived from T cells, B-cell-depleted T cells, or PBMCs.

Authors' methods: Researchers report that nucleated cell counts were estimated from reference gene primer amplification. Data came from immunoSEQ multiplex PCR; TCRdb stores just in-frame clones and leaves some out. From that table come the V and J calls and clone size; the DNA was used to work out D and trimming. Found here are about 8,300 clones, 75% to 90% of them singletons; the top ten hold about 9.8%. What was sequenced was peripheral blood. This TCR derives from a human donor in a cohort sampled during active COVID-19.

The CDR3 DNA reads as TGTGCCAGCAGTTTAACTGGACAGGGCAATCAGCCCCAGCATTTT. Protein sequence: CASSLTGQGNQPQHF. The chain has TRBV27 and TRBJ1-5; 7 nucleotides align to TRBD1. Germline loops: CDR1 MNHEY, CDR2 SMNVEV (reference sequence). This CDR3 spans 15 amino acids. V was pared by 2 bases and J by 2 bases, with 3 bases of the junction left unmatched.